This paragraph covers one T cell receptor (beta chain) sequence. The data derive from a study of blood T cell repertoires in COVID-19. Turning to the study itself: Material from acute and convalescent COVID-19 was sourced from the United States, Italy and Spain. PBMCs, B-cell-depleted T cells, or T cells provided the cDNA or gDNA that made up the material.

In the original analysis: Scientists estimated how many nucleated cells there were by amplifying reference gene primers. Clones were sequenced by immunoSEQ multiplex PCR, and TCRdb holds only the in-frame ones, with some missing. V, J and clone size are taken as reported in that table, and D and trimming were inferred from the DNA itself. The table records 95,000 to 150,000 clones, roughly 90% of them present only once. Seattle's cohort entered during active infection and was followed longitudinally. The CDR3 has 12 amino acids. CDR1 and CDR2 from the germline V gene are SNHLY and FYNNEI. V dropped 3 bases and J dropped 16; count of bases not matched to a gene: 9.

The chain joins TRBV2 to TRBJ1-5; 7 bases line up with TRBD1. Sequenced: peripheral blood. The origin of this receptor is a man in his forties or fifties with COVID-19, enrolled during active disease. The CDR3 loop reads CASSDFEGARHF. The CDR3 DNA sequence: TGTGCCAGCAGTGACTTCGAGGGGGCGAGACATTTT.